This T cell receptor beta chain was captured in a study of OX40 agonist ivuxolimab in advanced cancers. Study-level background: Ivuxolimab, an antibody that agonizes OX40 (CD134), was administered to the patients.

The study's findings and limits: Fewer expanded clones were found on average in CD4+ than in CD8+ T cells.

The data were produced by immunoSEQ multiplex PCR, yet TCRdb's version contains in-frame clones alone and is incomplete. The table records some 90,000 clones, more than 80% of them present only once. The CDR3 runs to 12 residues. The V and J ends lost 10 bases and 2 bases respectively, with 10 bases between them. Germline values: CDR1 SNHLY, CDR2 FYNNEI. Worth noting for this clone: The antigen is unknown.

The clonotype originates from an adult with an advanced solid tumor such as melanoma, head and neck, liver or kidney cancer. This specimen was CD4+ or CD8+ T cells sorted from blood, taken in a trial of the OX40 agonist ivuxolimab. The V and J genes are TRBV2 and TRBJ2-3, with D maybe TRBD1 (6 bases). The CDR3 here is CATRTVTDTQYF. Here the CDR3 DNA reads TGTGCCACCCGGACAGTCACAGATACGCAGTATTTT.